These 13 T cell receptor beta chains were all obtained from the same sample, sequenced in a study of blood T cell repertoires in COVID-19. Data came from immunoSEQ multiplex PCR; TCRdb stores just in-frame clones and leaves some out. The sample has a few hundred thousand clones; 90% are singletons. Sample: PBMCs or T cells enriched from blood (not recorded which). These receptor sequences come from a woman under 30 with acute COVID-19.

The chain has TRBV5-6 and TRBJ2-7; 7 bases agree with TRBD1. Germline CDR1 and CDR2: SGHDT and YYEEEE. V lost 1 base to trimming and J lost 2 bases; unmatched junction nucleotides: 3. The CDR3 is made up of 14 amino acids. The DNA for the CDR3 is TGTGCCAGCAGCTTGAGACAGGGTACCTACGAGCAGTACTTC. Translated, it gives CASSLRQGTYEQYF.

J is TRBJ2-1 and V is TRBV5-8, with D perhaps matching TRBD2 (5 bases). The CDR3 has 15 amino acids. Germline values: CDR1 SGHTS, CDR2 YDEGEE. V lost 2 bases to trimming and J lost 0 bases, with 9 bases between them. The CDR3 region has the DNA TGTGCCAGCAGCTTACGAGGGAGCTCCTACAATGAGCAGTTCTTC. This encodes CASSLRGSSYNEQFF.

This chain connects TRBV27 to TRBJ1-1, with D possibly TRBD1 on 5 matching bases. Germline CDR1 MNHEY, CDR2 SMNVEV (reference sequence). The length of the CDR3 is 13 residues. The V end lost 3 bases, the J end lost 7 bases, and 12 bases lay between the germline ends. The CDR3 DNA sequence: TGTGCCAGCAGTTTTGGGGCGGACGGTGAAGCTTTCTTT. It codes for CASSFGADGEAFF.

The V call is TRBV6-5, the J call TRBJ2-3; D possibly corresponds to TRBD2 (6 bases). CDR1 and CDR2 (germline): MNHEY, SVGAGI. This CDR3 contains 15 residues. The V gene lost 8 bases and the J gene lost 2 bases, with 17 bases spanning the gap. Here the CDR3 reads CASGPGGEDTDTQYF. CDR3 sequence (DNA): TGTGCCAGCGGACCCGGAGGGGAGGACACAGATACGCAGTATTTT.

The table lists this clone with a count of one. This rearrangement joins TRBV27 to TRBJ2-1; 8 nucleotides match TRBD2. Germline V gene lookup returns CDR1 MNHEY and CDR2 SMNVEV (reference sequence). Losses at the gene ends were 5 bases for V and 7 bases for J; bases not matched to a gene: 7. This CDR3 is built from 14 residues. The CDR3 reads CASSLERGRNEQFF. CDR3 DNA: TGTGCCAGCAGTCTCGAGCGGGGGCGGAATGAGCAGTTCTTC.

This clone was found once. The CDR3 spells CAIRGTVGNQPQHF. The CDR3 DNA follows: TGTGCCATCAGGGGGACAGTGGGCAATCAGCCCCAGCATTTT. V gene TRBV6-5 combines with J gene TRBJ1-5, with TRBD1 matching over 7 bases. CDR1 and CDR2 from the germline V gene are MNHEY and SVGAGI. The CDR3 is 14 amino acids. The J segment lost 2 bases and the V segment lost 10 bases, leaving 8 bases of the junction unmatched.

The V gene is TRBV5-1, the J gene TRBJ2-5; a possible D gene is TRBD2 (6 bases). The germline CDR1 and CDR2 sequences are SGHRS and YFSETQ. The CDR3 consists of 14 residues. Trimming took 3 bases from V and 5 from J, leaving 14 bases between them. The CDR3 DNA sequence: TGCGCCAGCAGCTCGGAGGGCCCGAGGGAGACCCAGTACTTC. It translates to CASSSEGPRETQYF.

The CDR3 nucleotides are TGTGCCAGCAGCATCCCGGGACAGGGGAACTATGGCTACACCTTC. As protein: CASSIPGQGNYGYTF. The chain combines TRBV21-1 with TRBJ1-2; the table names TRBD1, a call not compared with the DNA. TRBV21-1 is given as a pseudogene. The CDR3 extends over 15 amino acids.

CDR3 in amino acids: CASSPSGRPREQFF. The CDR3 bases are TGTGCCAGCTCACCTAGCGGGAGGCCCCGAGAGCAGTTCTTC. The V and J genes are TRBV18 and TRBJ2-1; 10 bases align to TRBD2. The ends lost 3 bases at V and 10 bases at J; junction bases unmatched: 6. Germline CDR1 reads KGHSH; CDR2 reads LQKENI. The CDR3 contains 14 residues.

The chain uses TRBV11-1 and TRBJ2-2; weak D call: TRBD1 (6 bases). The CDR3 is 16 residues long. Germline V gene sequence: CDR1 SGHAT, CDR2 FQDESV (reference sequence). V lost 6 bases to trimming and J lost 0 bases, with 14 bases between them. The CDR3 sequence: CASRQRGTANTGELFF. The CDR3 nucleotides read TGTGCCAGCAGACAGAGGGGGACGGCGAACACCGGGGAGCTGTTTTTT. The full variable domain, completed using reference TRBV11-1 and TRBJ2-2, is EAEVAQSPRYKITEKSQAVAFWCDPISGHATLYWYRQILGQGPELLVQFQDESVVDDSQLPKDRFSAERLKGVDSTLKIQPAELGDSAMYLCASRQRGTANTGELFFGEGSRLTVL.

The chain is built from TRBV11-2 and TRBJ2-5; TRBD2 agrees at 7 bases. The J segment lost 5 bases and the V segment lost 2 bases, leaving 5 bases of the junction unmatched. The CDR3 is made up of 14 amino acids. Germline V gene sequence: CDR1 SGHAT, CDR2 FQNNGV. The DNA for the CDR3 is TGTGCCAGCAGCTTACTCCCCGGGGGGGAGACCCAGTACTTC. Its translation is CASSLLPGGETQYF.

The chain links TRBV20-1 to TRBJ2-5; D call uncertain. Germline V gene sequence: CDR1 DFQATT, CDR2 SNEGSKA (reference sequence). V was clipped by 5 bases and J by 5 bases, with 9 bases between them. The CDR3 is made up of 11 amino acids. CDR3 protein: CSAYLGETQYF. CDR3 coding DNA: TGCAGTGCTTATCTCGGGGAGACCCAGTACTTC.

The rearrangement uses TRBV11-3 and TRBJ1-1; 7 bases align to TRBD1. Trimming removed 5 bases from V and 7 bases from J; junction bases left unmatched: 1. The CDR3 length is 11 residues. Germline V gene data show CDR1 as SGHNT and CDR2 as YENEEA. Here the CDR3 DNA reads TGTGCCAGCAGCCGACAGGGTGAAGCTTTCTTT. This gives the protein CASSRQGEAFF. Based on the CDR3 plus reference TRBV11-3 and TRBJ1-1, the full variable domain is EAGVVQSPRYKIIEKKQPVAFWCNPISGHNTLYWYLQNLGQGPELLIRYENEEAVDDSQLPKDRFSAERLKGVDSTLKIQPAELGDSAVYLCASSRQGEAFFGQGTRLTVV.